Below are 17 T cell receptor beta chains sequenced from a single sample in a study of blood T cell repertoires in COVID-19. Some clones are missing from TCRdb's copy, which holds only in-frame ones; the method was immunoSEQ multiplex PCR. The sample contains about 480,000 clones, roughly 88% of which appear only once. Sequences were obtained from PBMCs or T cells enriched from blood (not recorded which). These receptor sequences come from a woman in her thirties or forties who had recovered from COVID-19.

This clone was detected once. The gene calls are TRBV10-3 and TRBJ1-3, with D possibly being TRBD1 (6 bases). V was trimmed by 6 bases and J by 0 bases, leaving 9 bases between them. The CDR3 is 14 residues long. CDR1 is ENHRY, CDR2 SYGVKD, per germline. The CDR3 here is CAIRDSNSGNTIYF. The CDR3 DNA reads as TGTGCCATCAGGGACAGTAACTCTGGAAACACCATATATTTT.

The rearrangement joins TRBV9 to TRBJ2-3; 8 nucleotides align to TRBD2. This CDR3 contains 15 residues. V gave up 3 bases and J gave up 6 bases; unmatched junction bases: 9. Germline CDR1 SGDLS, CDR2 YYNGEE. The CDR3 region has the DNA TGTGCCAGCAGCGCAAGCGGGAGATCCGGGGATACGCAGTATTTT. Residues: CASSASGRSGDTQYF.

The chain couples TRBV10-3 to TRBJ1-2, with D possibly matching TRBD1 (5 bases). The germline V gene has CDR1 ENHRY and CDR2 SYGVKD. The V end lost 0 bases, the J end lost 8 bases, and 19 bases lay between the germline ends. This CDR3 region has 16 residues. In nucleotides, the CDR3 is TGTGCCATCAGTGAGTCGATAGTAGGGGTCCTTGGAGGCTACACCTTC. It yields the protein CAISESIVGVLGGYTF.

In DNA form, the CDR3 reads TGTGCCAGCAGTGAAGCGACCGGGAACACCATATATTTT. Translating it yields CASSEATGNTIYF. The chain carries TRBV6-1 and TRBJ1-3; no definite D call. CDR1 MNHNS and CDR2 SASEGT come from the germline V gene. The CDR3 sequence is 13 residues long. V lost 0 bases to trimming and J lost 7 bases, with 7 bases between them.

This rearrangement joins TRBV6-5 to TRBJ1-2, with 9 bases lining up with TRBD1. This CDR3 is 14 amino acids long. Losses at the gene ends were 6 bases for V and 4 bases for J; bases not matched to a gene: 6. The V gene's germline CDR1 is MNHEY and CDR2 SVGAGI. Here the CDR3 reads CASRPGQGGYGYTF. CDR3 nucleotide sequence: TGTGCCAGCAGACCGGGACAGGGCGGCTATGGCTACACCTTC.

The rearrangement uses TRBV5-1 and TRBJ1-1; D may be TRBD1 (5 bases). V was cut by 3 bases and J by 8 bases, with 11 bases left in between. The CDR3 covers 12 residues. CDR1 and CDR2 (germline): SGHRS, YFSETQ. CDR3 coding DNA: TGCGCCAGCAGCTCGGAGAGACAGGAAGCTTTCTTT. Protein sequence: CASSSERQEAFF.

The chain is built from TRBV6-5 and TRBJ2-7; D may be TRBD2 (5 bases). The V and J ends lost 0 bases and 0 bases respectively, with 9 bases between them. The CDR3 is made up of 15 amino acids. Germline lookup yields CDR1 MNHEY and CDR2 SVGAGI. CDR3 nucleotides: TGTGCCAGCAGTTACTCTAAAGCGGTCTCCTACGAGCAGTACTTC. It yields the protein CASSYSKAVSYEQYF.

The chain has TRBV29-1 and TRBJ1-1; 9 positions agree with TRBD1. The CDR3 has 14 amino acids. From germline, CDR1 is SQVTM and CDR2 ANQGSEA. Trimming at V came to 2 bases and at J to 7 bases, leaving 8 bases not matched to a gene. As DNA, the CDR3 is TGCAGCGTTGAAAAAAAAACAGGGGGCCTTGAAGCTTTCTTT. Amino acid sequence: CSVEKKTGGLEAFF.

The chain links TRBV19 to TRBJ1-5, with D possibly TRBD1 on 5 matching bases. CDR3 length: 15 residues. Per the germline V gene, CDR1 is LNHDA and CDR2 is SQIVND (reference sequence). V lost 6 bases and J 1 base, leaving 13 bases between the germline ends. As DNA, the CDR3 is TGTGCCAGTAGAAGTTCCCAGGGAAGCAATCAGCCCCAGCATTTT. Protein sequence: CASRSSQGSNQPQHF.

This CDR3 is CASSSTGTSSTYEQYF. The CDR3 coding sequence is TGTGCCAGCAGCTCAACCGGGACTAGCAGCACCTACGAGCAGTACTTC. This chain joins TRBV13 and TRBJ2-7, with 9 nucleotides matching TRBD2. The trim removed 4 bases at V and 2 bases at J, leaving 9 bases unmatched. From germline, CDR1 is PRHDT and CDR2 FYEKMQ (reference sequence). The CDR3 length is 16 residues.

V and J are TRBV5-1 and TRBJ2-7; D possibly corresponds to TRBD1 (7 bases). Germline V lookup: CDR1 SGHRS, CDR2 YFSETQ. There are 16 residues in the CDR3. V dropped 0 bases and J dropped 4 bases, with 17 bases sitting between them. CDR3 DNA sequence: TGCGCCAGCAGCTTGGTGAGTCAGGGGGGCGGATACGAGCAGTACTTC. As protein: CASSLVSQGGGYEQYF. Using reference TRBV5-1 and TRBJ2-7 for the parts outside the CDR3, the full variable domain is KAGVTQTPRYLIKTRGQQVTLSCSPISGHRSVSWYQQTPGQGLQFLFEYFSETQRNKGNFPGRFSGRQFSNSRSEMNVSTLELGDSALYLCASSLVSQGGGYEQYFGPGTRLTVT.

The chain combines TRBV7-2 with TRBJ1-1; possible D gene TRBD1, 5 bases. V lost 3 bases and J 3 bases, leaving 5 bases between the germline ends. This CDR3 comprises 12 residues. In germline, CDR1 is SGHTA, CDR2 FQGNSA. As DNA, the CDR3 is TGTGCCAGCAGCTTCAGGGACACTGAAGCTTTCTTT. Translation: CASSFRDTEAFF. Filled out from reference TRBV7-2 and TRBJ1-1, the complete variable domain reads GAGVSQSPSNKVTEKGKDVELRCDPISGHTALYWYRQSLGQGLEFLIYFQGNSAPDKSGLPSDRFSAERTGGSVSTLTIQRTQQEDSAVYLCASSFRDTEAFFGQGTRLTVV.

The V call is TRBV6-5, the J call TRBJ2-7; maybe TRBD1 (6 bases). The CDR3 is 14 residues long. In germline, CDR1 is MNHEY, CDR2 SVGAGI. V was cut by 0 bases and J by 4 bases, with 10 bases left in between. CDR3 coding DNA: TGTGCCAGCAGTTACTCGGTTACAGGGTACGAGCAGTACTTC. It encodes CASSYSVTGYEQYF.

V usage is TRBV5-5 and J usage is TRBJ1-2; no clear D gene. The CDR3 has 13 amino acids. Germline CDR1 SGHKS, CDR2 YYEKEE (reference sequence). V dropped 1 base and J dropped 7 bases, with 11 bases sitting between them. The CDR3 here is CASSLSPVIGYTF. The CDR3 DNA is TGTGCCAGCAGCTTGTCTCCAGTAATTGGCTACACCTTC.

The J gene is TRBJ2-1, the V gene TRBV6-1; tentatively, D is TRBD2 (5 bases). Trimming shortened V by 0 bases and J by 8 bases, and 23 bases separated the two germline ends. The CDR3 is made up of 18 amino acids. The germline CDR1 and CDR2 sequences are MNHNS and SASEGT. The DNA for the CDR3 is TGTGCCAGCAGTGAAGCCCCTAGCAGCAACCCAGATTGGGATGAGCAGTTCTTC. Encoded protein: CASSEAPSSNPDWDEQFF.

This clone was found a few times. The J gene is TRBJ2-3, the V gene TRBV7-9; 10 nucleotides align to TRBD2. The CDR3 runs to 16 residues. After removal of 5 bases from V and 6 bases from J, the junction contained 11 bases not matched to a gene. The germline V gene has CDR1 SEHNR and CDR2 FQNEAQ (reference sequence). The CDR3 here is CASSTSSGRPYDTQYF. CDR3 sequence (DNA): TGTGCCAGCAGCACCTCTAGCGGGAGACCGTATGATACGCAGTATTTT.

V and J are TRBV7-9 and TRBJ1-2, with unresolved D. Trimming shortened V by 1 base and J by 6 bases, and 6 bases separated the two germline ends. The CDR3 totals 12 residues. The germline V gene has CDR1 SEHNR and CDR2 FQNEAQ (reference sequence). CDR3: CASSLGGDGYTF. CDR3 nucleotides: TGTGCCAGCAGCTTAGGTGGAGATGGCTACACCTTC. The full variable domain, completed using reference TRBV7-9 and TRBJ1-2, is DTGVSQNPRHKITKRGQNVTFRCDPISEHNRLYWYRQTLGQGPEFLTYFQNEAQLEKSRLLSDRFSAERPKGSFSTLEIQRTEQGDSAMYLCASSLGGDGYTFGSGTRLTVV.